The 2 T cell receptor beta chains listed next were all sequenced from one sample in a study of response to subunit inactivated influenza vaccine. Using its own MiXCR run on the RT-PCR reads, TCRdb lists one record per CDR3 protein. The data hold 500,000 or so distinct CDR3 sequences, with roughly 9.8% observed a single time. The source material was PBMCs from blood, sampled 35 to 45 days after vaccination. These receptors were taken from a man between 50 and 59 years old who received an inactivated influenza vaccine.

This clonotype showed up just a few times. J is TRBJ1-1 and V is TRBV12-3 or TRBV12-4, with TRBD1 matching over 7 bases. The CDR3 totals 14 residues. The junction had 9 bases not matched to a gene; V was cut back by 6 bases and J by 5 bases. CDR3 DNA sequence: TGTGCCAGCAGGGAAAACAGGGGTTGGACTGAAGCTTTCTTT. Translating it yields CASRENRGWTEAFF.

This clonotype appeared many times. This chain links TRBV4-2 with TRBJ2-4; D might be TRBD2 (6 bases). The V end lost 0 bases, the J end lost 8 bases, and 14 bases lay between the germline ends. This CDR3 is 15 amino acids long. Per germline, CDR1 LGHNA and CDR2 YNFKEQ. In DNA, the CDR3 is TGTGCCAGCAGCCAAGATGGGGCAGGAGGGGACATTCAGTACTTC. It is translated as CASSQDGAGGDIQYF.